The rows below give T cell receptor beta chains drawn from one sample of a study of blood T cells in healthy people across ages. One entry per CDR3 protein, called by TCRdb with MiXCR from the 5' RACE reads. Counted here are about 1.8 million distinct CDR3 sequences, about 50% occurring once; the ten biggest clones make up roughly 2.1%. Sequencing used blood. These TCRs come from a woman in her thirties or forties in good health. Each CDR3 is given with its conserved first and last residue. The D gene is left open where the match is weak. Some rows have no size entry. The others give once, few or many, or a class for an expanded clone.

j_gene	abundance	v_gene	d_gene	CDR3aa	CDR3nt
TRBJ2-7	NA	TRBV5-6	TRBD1	CASSFSQGTGVYEQYF	TGTGCCAGCAGCTTCAGTCAAGGGACAGGGGTTTACGAGCAGTACTTC
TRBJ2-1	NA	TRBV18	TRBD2	CASSGLAVDEQFF	TGTGCCAGCTCAGGACTAGCGGTGGATGAGCAGTTCTTC
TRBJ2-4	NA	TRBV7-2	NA	CASSPFSTGVAKNIQYF	TGTGCCAGCAGCCCATTCTCGACAGGAGTAGCCAAAAACATTCAGTACTTC
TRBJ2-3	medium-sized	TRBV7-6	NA	CASTPGRGMTDTQYF	TGTGCCAGCACCCCAGGTAGGGGGATGACAGATACGCAGTATTTT
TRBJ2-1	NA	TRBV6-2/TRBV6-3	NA	CASSFTTNEQFF	TGTGCCAGCAGTTTTACTACGAATGAGCAGTTCTTC
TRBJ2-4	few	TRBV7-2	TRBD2	CASSSHLAGGRNIQYF	TGTGCCAGCAGCTCCCATCTAGCGGGGGGGCGAAACATTCAGTACTTC
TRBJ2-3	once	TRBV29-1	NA	CSVEWVRISTDTQYF	TGCAGCGTTGAATGGGTTCGAATTAGCACAGATACGCAGTATTTT
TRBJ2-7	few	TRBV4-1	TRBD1	CASSQVDRASSYEQYF	TGCGCCAGCAGCCAAGTGGACAGGGCCTCCAGCTACGAGCAGTACTTC
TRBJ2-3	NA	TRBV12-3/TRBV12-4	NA	CASSRVGLTDTQYF	TGTGCCAGTAGTAGGGTCGGACTAACAGATACGCAGTATTTT
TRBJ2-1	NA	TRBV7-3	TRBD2	CASSLTRIQRGNNEQFF	TGTGCCAGCAGCTTAACGCGAATCCAGCGGGGAAACAATGAGCAGTTCTTC
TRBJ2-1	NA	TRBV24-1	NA	CATSDMDPGGNEQFF	TGTGCCACCAGTGATATGGACCCCGGAGGAAATGAGCAGTTCTTC
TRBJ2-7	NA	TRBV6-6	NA	CASFLGGYYTGEQYF	TGTGCCAGCTTCTTGGGGGGCTACTATACGGGCGAGCAGTACTTC
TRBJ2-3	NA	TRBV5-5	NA	CASSRSVRESTDTQYF	TGTGCCAGCAGCCGCTCGGTTAGAGAGAGCACAGATACGCAGTATTTT
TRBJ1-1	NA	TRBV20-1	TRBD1	CSARGQGYTEAFF	TGCAGTGCTAGAGGACAGGGCTACACTGAAGCTTTCTTT
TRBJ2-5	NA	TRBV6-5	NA	CASSYSMNRQETQYF	TGTGCCAGCAGTTACTCGATGAACAGACAAGAGACCCAGTACTTC
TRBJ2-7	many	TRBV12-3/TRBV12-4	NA	CASSGTEQYF	TGTGCCAGCAGTGGGACAGAGCAGTACTTC
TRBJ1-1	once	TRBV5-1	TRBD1	CASSAGQGANTEAFF	TGCGCCAGCAGCGCTGGACAGGGCGCAAACACTGAAGCTTTCTTT
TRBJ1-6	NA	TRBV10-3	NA	CAQNSPLHF	TGTGCCCAGAATTCACCCCTCCACTTT
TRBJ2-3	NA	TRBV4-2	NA	CASSQPDLADTQYF	TGTGCCAGCAGCCAGCCAGACCTCGCAGATACGCAGTATTTT
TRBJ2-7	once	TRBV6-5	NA	CASRSYPIGESEQYF	TGTGCCAGCAGATCCTACCCCATAGGCGAGTCCGAGCAGTACTTC
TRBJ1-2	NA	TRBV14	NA	CASSQAAFGYGYTF	TGTGCCAGCAGCCAAGCGGCCTTTGGCTATGGCTACACCTTC
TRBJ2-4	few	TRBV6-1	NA	CASSGSSPNIQYF	TGTGCCAGCAGTGGGTCGTCTCCAAACATTCAGTACTTC
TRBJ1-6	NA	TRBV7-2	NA	CASSLAARQNNSPLHF	TGTGCCAGCAGCTTAGCTGCGCGTCAAAATAATTCACCCCTCCACTTT
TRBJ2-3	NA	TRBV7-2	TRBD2	CASSLIRLSGALDTQYF	TGTGCCAGCAGCTTAATTCGGCTTAGCGGGGCCTTGGATACGCAGTATTTT
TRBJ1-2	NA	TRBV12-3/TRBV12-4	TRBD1	CACNSDRVYGYTF	TGTGCCTGCAACTCTGACAGGGTCTATGGCTACACCTTC
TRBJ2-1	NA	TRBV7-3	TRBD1	CASSHRGSPTGNEQFF	TGTGCCAGCAGCCACAGGGGTTCGCCGACGGGAAATGAGCAGTTCTTC
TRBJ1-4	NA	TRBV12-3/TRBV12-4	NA	CASSLKTVNEKLFF	TGTGCCAGCAGTTTAAAAACAGTTAATGAAAAACTGTTTTTT
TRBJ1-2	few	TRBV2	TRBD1	CASSARGHNYGYTF	TGTGCCAGCAGTGCCAGGGGGCATAACTATGGCTACACCTTC
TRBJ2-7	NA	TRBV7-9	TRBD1	CASSQQGSEQYF	TGTGCCAGCAGCCAACAGGGGAGCGAGCAGTACTTC
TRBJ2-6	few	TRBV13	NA	CASSTDINSGANVLTF	TGTGCCAGCAGCACCGACATTAACTCTGGGGCCAACGTCCTGACTTTC
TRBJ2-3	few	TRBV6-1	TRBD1	CASMTLGGRTDTQYF	TGTGCCAGCATGACCCTAGGGGGCCGCACAGATACGCAGTATTTT
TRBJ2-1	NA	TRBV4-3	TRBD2	CASSPRLAGSGEQFF	TGCGCCAGCAGCCCTAGACTAGCGGGGTCGGGAGAGCAGTTCTTC
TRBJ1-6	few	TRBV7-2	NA	CASSWRDSLSYNSPLHF	TGTGCCAGCAGCTGGAGGGATAGCCTCTCCTATAATTCACCCCTCCACTTT
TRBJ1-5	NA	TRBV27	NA	CASSEPNQPQHF	TGTGCCAGCAGTGAGCCGAATCAGCCCCAGCATTTT
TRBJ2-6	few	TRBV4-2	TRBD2	CASSQDGTSGGPSFSGANVLTF	TGTGCCAGCAGCCAAGATGGGACTAGCGGGGGGCCCTCCTTCTCTGGGGCCAACGTCCTGACTTTC
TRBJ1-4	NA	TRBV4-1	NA	CASSQDRDNEKLFF	TGCGCCAGCAGCCAAGACAGGGACAATGAAAAACTGTTTTTT
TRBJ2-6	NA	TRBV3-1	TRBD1	CASSQDHRGSGANVLTF	TGTGCCAGCAGCCAAGATCACAGGGGCTCTGGGGCCAACGTCCTGACTTTC
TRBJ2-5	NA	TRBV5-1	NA	CASSLSQGSQETQYF	TGCGCCAGCAGCTTATCCCAGGGCTCCCAAGAGACCCAGTACTTC
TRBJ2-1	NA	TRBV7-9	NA	CASSPTGYYNEQFF	TGTGCCAGCAGCCCCACAGGGTACTACAATGAGCAGTTCTTC
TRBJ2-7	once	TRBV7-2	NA	CASSKYGQYEQYF	TGTGCCAGCAGCAAGTACGGACAGTACGAGCAGTACTTC
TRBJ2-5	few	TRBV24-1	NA	CATTDASGETQYF	TGTGCCACCACTGACGCCTCGGGCGAGACCCAGTACTTC
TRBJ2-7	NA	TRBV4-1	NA	CASSQVGGGVSYEQYF	TGCGCCAGCAGCCAAGTTGGTGGCGGCGTCTCCTACGAGCAGTACTTC